This T cell receptor beta chain is drawn from a study of PD-1 blockade in classical Hodgkin lymphoma. Time point meaning: cycle 4 day 1 (C4D1), after 6 weeks of nivolumab. Relapse was seen in all patients after autologous stem cell transplantation, and brentuximab vedotin exposure was variable. It was by magnetic negative selection that CD4+ T cells were purified from thawed PBMCs. With regard to this clone: Antigen unknown. The sample holds other DNA sequences that translate to the same CDR3.

The assay was immunoSEQ multiplex PCR, and TCRdb's table has in-frame clones only and misses some. The table includes about 30,000 clones, approximately 78% detected once. Trimming removed 3 bases from V and 5 bases from J; junction bases left unmatched: 3. The CDR3 has 13 amino acids. From germline, CDR1 is SEHNR and CDR2 FQNEAQ (reference sequence). General study findings and limits: Healthy donors reportedly exceeded newly diagnosed patients in baseline TCR diversity. Prior to therapy, complete responders displayed diversity much like that of newly diagnosed patients. Patients starting nivolumab less than 1 year after ASCT had lower diversity and were excluded from later analyses.

The chain has TRBV7-9 and TRBJ2-5; TRBD2 matches at 7 bases. Here the sequenced sample was CD4+ T cells from blood, taken before the fourth cycle of nivolumab. The receptor's source is a human donor with classical Hodgkin lymphoma. This CDR3 reads CASSLDGGETQYF. The CDR3 nucleotides read TGTGCCAGCAGCTTGGACGGGGGGGAGACCCAGTACTTC.